The rows below give T cell receptor beta chains drawn from one sample of a study of shared clonotypes between healthy human individuals. Clones were read by immunoSEQ multiplex PCR, and TCRdb kept only the in-frame ones, dropping some. Among roughly 1,100,000 clones listed, roughly 70% were seen once. The source material was memory CD4+ T cells sorted from blood. The source of these receptors is a man younger than 35 in good health. CDR3s include the opening cysteine and the closing phenylalanine or tryptophan. The D gene is left open where the match is weak. Rows give clone size only sometimes, using once, few, many, or a class for an expanded clone.

TRBJ2-1 | - | - | TRBV5-1 | TGCGCCAGCAGCTGGGATAGGTATGAGCAGTTCTTC | CASSWDRYEQFF
TRBJ2-7 | - | - | TRBV6-6 | TGTGCCAGCAGTTACTCACGGAACACCTACGAGCAGTACTTC | CASSYSRNTYEQYF
TRBJ2-7 | - | TRBD2 | TRBV30 | TGTGCCTGGAGTGGGGAGGGAGAGCAGTACTTC | CAWSGEGEQYF
TRBJ1-2 | once | TRBD1 | TRBV5-1 | TGCGCCAGCAGCCAGGGACAGGGATCGCGCTACACCTTC | CASSQGQGSRYTF
TRBJ2-2 | - | - | TRBV4-2 | TGTGCCAGCAGCCAAGCTGACGCCCGCACCGGGGAGCTGTTTTTT | CASSQADARTGELFF
TRBJ1-2 | - | - | TRBV6-1 | TGTGCCAGCAGTGATGGGTTCAGGGCCTATGGCTACACCTTC | CASSDGFRAYGYTF
TRBJ2-7 | - | TRBD1 | TRBV9 | TGTGCCTCTACTACCGGGACAGGGGGCTACGAGCAGTACTTC | CASTTGTGGYEQYF
TRBJ1-1 | - | - | TRBV7-9 | TGTGCCAGCAGCTTGCGGGGGCCTGAAGCTTTCTTT | CASSLRGPEAFF
TRBJ2-7 | - | TRBD2 | TRBV10-1 | TGCGCCAGCAGTGGATCGGGAGGGCAATCCTACGAGCAGTACTTC | CASSGSGGQSYEQYF
TRBJ2-7 | - | - | TRBV4-1 | TGCGCCAGCAGCCAAGCGGCCCCCCAACCCTACGAGCAGTACTTC | CASSQAAPQPYEQYF
TRBJ1-2 | - | TRBD1 | TRBV5-6 | TGTGCCAGCAGCTGGGACAGAGAAACTTATGGCTACACCTTC | CASSWDRETYGYTF
TRBJ1-2 | - | TRBD1 | TRBV30 | TGTGCCTGGAACAGGGGGACTTACTATGGCTACACCTTC | CAWNRGTYYGYTF
TRBJ1-1 | - | TRBD1 | TRBV10-2 | TGCGCCAGCAGGGGGACAGGGGGATTATACACTGAAGCTTTCTTT | CASRGTGGLYTEAFF
TRBJ1-5 | - | - | TRBV4-1 | TGCGCCAGCAGCGAAGTAATAACGGGGAGTAGGCAGCCCCAGCATTTT | CASSEVITGSRQPQHF
TRBJ1-2 | - | - | TRBV28 | TGTGCCAGCAGTCCAGTAGGGATCTATGGCTACACCTTC | CASSPVGIYGYTF
TRBJ2-6 | - | - | TRBV10-3 | TGTGCCATCAGTGAGGACTTCATCTCTGGGGCCAACGTCCTGACTTTC | CAISEDFISGANVLTF
TRBJ1-1 | - | - | TRBV10-2 | TGCGCCAGCACCCGAGGGGGTGAAGCTTTCTTT | CASTRGGEAFF
TRBJ2-3 | - | TRBD2 | TRBV4-3 | TGCGCCAGCAGCCAGTCCCTGGTATCCCCTTTTGGCGGGGGTTTTACGCAGTATTTT | CASSQSLVSPFGGGFTQYF
TRBJ1-5 | few | - | TRBV28 | TGTGCCAGCAGTTTATGGGCTCAGCCCCAGCATTTT | CASSLWAQPQHF
TRBJ1-1 | medium-sized | - | TRBV11-2 | TGTGCCAGCAGCACGACAGTGAACACTGAAGCTTTCTTT | CASSTTVNTEAFF
TRBJ2-7 | - | - | TRBV28 | TGTGCCAGTCAACAGGGACGGTGGTCCGGGGGCGATTACGAGCAGTACTTC | CASQQGRWSGGDYEQYF
TRBJ1-6 | - | - | TRBV10-3 | TGTGCCATCAGTGTAGGGGACGGGACTAATTCACCCCTCCACTTT | CAISVGDGTNSPLHF
TRBJ1-4 | - | - | TRBV4-1 | TGCGCCAGCAGCCGAAATCCTGCTAATGAAAAACTGTTTTTT | CASSRNPANEKLFF
TRBJ2-1 | - | - | TRBV5-1 | TGCGCCAGCAGCAGGCCGGCCTCAGGGGATGAGCAGTTCTTC | CASSRPASGDEQFF
TRBJ2-2 | few | - | TRBV10-3 | TGTGCCATCAGTGATCTGGGAGCGGACCAGAACACCGGGGAGCTGTTTTTT | CAISDLGADQNTGELFF
TRBJ1-5 | - | - | TRBV2 | TGTGCCAGCAGTGCAGAGGATAATCAGCCCCAGCATTTT | CASSAEDNQPQHF
TRBJ1-1 | - | - | TRBV10-3 | TGTGCCATCAGACAGGGTACATACCAGAACACTGAAGCTTTCTTT | CAIRQGTYQNTEAFF
TRBJ1-2 | few | - | TRBV6-1 | TGTGCCAGCAGTGAAGCTTTCGACAGATATGGCTACACCTTC | CASSEAFDRYGYTF
TRBJ2-7 | - | TRBD2 | TRBV11-2 | TGTGCCAGCAGCAAAGGGACTAGCGGTCCTCCAGGAAGTTACGAGCAGTACTTC | CASSKGTSGPPGSYEQYF
TRBJ1-5 | - | TRBD1 | TRBV7-9 | TGTGCCAGCAGCGCAGGGACAGGGAGGTCTCAGCCCCAGCATTTT | CASSAGTGRSQPQHF
TRBJ2-1 | - | TRBD2 | TRBV7-2 | TGTGCCAGCAGCGTAGCTAGCGGGAGATACAATGAGCAGTTCTTC | CASSVASGRYNEQFF
TRBJ2-1 | - | - | TRBV6-5 | TGTGCCAGCAGTTACTCTGACGTCTACAATGAGCAGTTCTTC | CASSYSDVYNEQFF
TRBJ2-5 | - | TRBD1 | TRBV5-1 | TGCGCCAGCAGCTTAGACAGGGGGCGAGGGGAGACCCAGTACTTC | CASSLDRGRGETQYF
TRBJ2-3 | - | - | TRBV5-6 | TGTGCCAGCAGCCGACCCCCAGGCAAGGGAGATACGCAGTATTTT | CASSRPPGKGDTQYF
TRBJ2-7 | - | - | TRBV10-3 | TGTGCCATCAATGCGGGGACAGACTACGAGCAGTACTTC | CAINAGTDYEQYF
TRBJ1-2 | - | - | TRBV6-1 | TGTGCCAGCAGTGAACCGGGACCGTACTATGGCTACACCTTC | CASSEPGPYYGYTF
TRBJ1-1 | many | - | TRBV16 | TGTGCCAGCAGCCAGTTTCTGGGGATAGGCACTGAAGCTTTCTTT | CASSQFLGIGTEAFF
TRBJ2-7 | - | - | TRBV5-1 | TGCGCCAGCTCGGTACGGGCATCCGCCTCCTACGAGCAGTACTTC | CASSVRASASYEQYF
TRBJ2-1 | - | - | TRBV7-9 | TGTGCCAGCAGCTTTGCTAGCCGGGACAGAGGGGGAGGGAGGCAGTTCTTC | CASSFASRDRGGGRQFF
TRBJ2-5 | - | - | TRBV15 | TGTGCCACCAGCAGAGATCGGCACCAAGAGACCCAGTACTTC | CATSRDRHQETQYF
TRBJ2-7 | - | - | TRBV5-1 | TGCGCCAGCAGCCTCGAAACGGGCACGTACGAGCAGTACTTC | CASSLETGTYEQYF
TRBJ2-5 | - | - | TRBV25-1 | TGTGCCAGCAGTGCCCCGTCCAGGGAGCAGTACTTC | CASSAPSREQYF
TRBJ1-2 | - | - | TRBV9 | TGTGCCAGCAGCCCCCAGGGGCTGAACTATGGCTACACCTTC | CASSPQGLNYGYTF
TRBJ2-1 | - | TRBD2 | TRBV15 | TGTGCCACCAGCAGGATGGGGACTAGCGGTTATGAGCAGTTCTTC | CATSRMGTSGYEQFF
TRBJ1-4 | - | TRBD1 | TRBV5-1 | TGCGCCAGCAGCGTGGGACAGGGGTACGAAAAACTGTTTTTT | CASSVGQGYEKLFF
TRBJ2-7 | - | TRBD2 | TRBV5-1 | TGCGCCAGCAGCTCCTCTGGGGGGGCCTACGAGCAGTACTTC | CASSSSGGAYEQYF
TRBJ1-1 | - | TRBD1 | TRBV7-2 | TGTGCCAGCAGAGGTTTCCCGGGACAGGGGAACACTGAAGCTTTCTTT | CASRGFPGQGNTEAFF
TRBJ2-1 | once | TRBD2 | TRBV2 | TGTGCCAGCACGGTCGGGGGGTTCTCCTACAATGAGCAGTTCTTC | CASTVGGFSYNEQFF
TRBJ2-2 | - | TRBD1 | TRBV7-2 | TGTGCCAGCAGCCCAGGGACAGCCCCGGGGACCGGGGAGCTGTTTTTT | CASSPGTAPGTGELFF